A selection of T cell receptor beta chains follows, all from one sample in a study of tumor-infiltrating lymphocytes in primary liver carcinoma. TCRdb processed the multiplex PCR reads anew with MiXCR; each CDR3 protein has one entry. The sample carries fewer than 350,000 distinct CDR3 sequences, 65% recorded once. The source material was peripheral blood. The source of these receptors is a man between 40 and 49 years old with primary liver carcinoma and hepatitis B virus infection. Each CDR3 is given with its conserved first and last residue.

>TRBV6-1|TRBJ2-2
CASSVSGQATGELFF
>TRBV5-1|TRBJ2-7
CASSPGQPHEQYF
>TRBV6-2/TRBV6-3|TRBJ2-2
CVSLDLSGPNTGELFF
>TRBV12-3/TRBV12-4|TRBJ2-5
CASTPVGKETQYF
>TRBV5-5|TRBJ2-5
CASSPGQYQETQYF
>TRBV30|TRBJ2-1
CAWSLVAGEDEQFF
>TRBV20-1|TRBJ2-4
CSAPRYETGNIQYF
>TRBV29-1|TRBJ2-2
CSVGTGITGELFF
>TRBV28|TRBJ1-1
CASSPPDRNTEAFF
>TRBV11-1|TRBJ2-1
CASNSLAGAYNEQFF
>TRBV6-6|TRBJ1-1
CVSTPASGLTEAFF
>TRBV11-3|TRBJ2-2
CASSFTGIAGEMFF
>TRBV5-1|TRBJ2-1
CASSGGGLVHEQFF
>TRBV19|TRBJ1-2
CASSIEGTELYGYTF
>TRBV24-1|TRBJ2-5
CATQDTAETQYF
>TRBV11-1|TRBJ2-5
CASRQGQGVIQETQYF
>TRBV4-1|TRBJ2-1
CASSSPPRQGALYNEQFF
>TRBV11-2|TRBJ2-1
CASSPQREGLGEQFF
>TRBV5-4|TRBJ2-1
CASSSGGAGEQFF
>TRBV18|TRBJ2-7
CASSPQERVGLNEQYF
>TRBV4-1|TRBJ2-5
CASSQYIAEEETQYF
>TRBV12-3/TRBV12-4|TRBJ1-1
CTSNSGDSHTEAFF
>TRBV6-1|TRBJ2-1
CASSRSAPSYNEQFF
>TRBV12-3/TRBV12-4|TRBJ2-1
CASTLSPRLAGGRGYNEQFF
>TRBV4-1|TRBJ2-1
CASSRGRAGNEQFF
>TRBV7-8|TRBJ2-7
CASSFTSAHEQYF
>TRBV28|TRBJ2-1
CASDRQDPRYEQFF
>TRBV4-3|TRBJ2-1
CASSQDLAGGPYNEQFF
>TRBV24-1|TRBJ2-1
CATRAGISSGNEQFF